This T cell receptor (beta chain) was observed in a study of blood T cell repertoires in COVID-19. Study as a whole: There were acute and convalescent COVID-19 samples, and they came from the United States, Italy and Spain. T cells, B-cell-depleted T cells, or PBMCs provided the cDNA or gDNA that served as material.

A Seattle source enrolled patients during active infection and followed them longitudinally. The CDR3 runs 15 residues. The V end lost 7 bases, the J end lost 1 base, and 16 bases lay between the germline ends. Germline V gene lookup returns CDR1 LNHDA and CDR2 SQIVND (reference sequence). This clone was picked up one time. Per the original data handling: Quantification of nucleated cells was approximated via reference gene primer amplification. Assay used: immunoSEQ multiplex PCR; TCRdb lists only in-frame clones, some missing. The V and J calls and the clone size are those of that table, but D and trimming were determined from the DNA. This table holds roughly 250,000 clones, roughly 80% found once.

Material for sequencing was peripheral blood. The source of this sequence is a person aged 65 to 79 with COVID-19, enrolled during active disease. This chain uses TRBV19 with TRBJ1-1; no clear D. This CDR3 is CASTRSPDTNTEAFF. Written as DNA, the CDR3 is TGTGCCAGTACCAGGTCCCCGGATACGAACACTGAAGCTTTCTTT.